These 28 T cell receptor beta chains were all obtained from the same sample, sequenced in a study of T cells in Graves' hyperthyroidism and ophthalmopathy. RNA transcripts yielded amplified TCR beta CDR3 regions. The HTBI primer set served for first-round RT-PCR of the TCR CDR3. Using its own MiXCR run on the multiplex PCR reads, TCRdb lists one record per CDR3 protein. The data show around 560,000 distinct CDR3 sequences, over 15% seen once. The sample taken for sequencing was blood. The origin of the receptors is a woman aged 18-35 years with Graves' hyperthyroidism.

This clonotype turned up a few times. The gene calls are TRBV6-2 or TRBV6-3 and TRBJ2-2; D gene unclear. In germline, CDR1 is MNHEY, CDR2 SVGEGT. The ends were cut back, 2 bases at V and 5 bases at J, with 18 bases in the middle. The CDR3 is 17 residues long. The CDR3 reads CASSYLEGRLSTGELFF. CDR3 nucleotides: TGTGCCAGCAGTTACCTCGAAGGCAGGCTGAGTACCGGGGAGCTGTTTTTT.

This clonotype turned up a few times. In DNA form, the CDR3 reads TGTGCCAGCACCCGGACAGGGGGCTATGGCTACACCTTC. Protein: CASTRTGGYGYTF. The chain recombines TRBV12-3 or TRBV12-4 with TRBJ1-2; 10 bases align to TRBD1. The CDR3 is 13 residues long. J gave up 4 bases and V 7 bases, and 3 bases lay outside the gene matches.

The CDR3 DNA follows: TGTGCCAGCAGCCGCGCTGTGGGGGGTCGGGGCATTCAGTACTTC. It is translated as CASSRAVGGRGIQYF. The chain employs TRBV12-3 or TRBV12-4 and TRBJ2-4, with a tentative D call TRBD2 (6 bases). The CDR3 is 15 amino acids. V lost 6 bases, J lost 9 bases, and 21 bases lay in between.

In its sample, this clonotype was seen many times. This rearrangement joins TRBV7-8 to TRBJ1-2; 11 bases align to TRBD1. CDR1 is SGHVS and CDR2 is FQNEAQ in the germline V gene. The CDR3 is made up of 17 amino acids. With V trimmed by 5 bases and J by 3 bases, 11 bases remained unmatched. The CDR3 nucleotides are TGTGCCAGCAGCCTAGGGACAGGGGGAGTCCCTTACTATGGCTACACCTTC. Its protein product is CASSLGTGGVPYYGYTF.

This clonotype was recorded many times. The V and J genes are TRBV11-3 and TRBJ1-2; D possibly corresponds to TRBD1 (5 bases). Looked up from germline, CDR1 is SGHNT and CDR2 is YENEEA. The V gene lost 5 bases and the J gene lost 7 bases, with 17 bases spanning the gap. CDR3 length: 14 amino acids. CDR3 in amino acids: CASSLGLRDSGYTF. The DNA for the CDR3 is TGTGCCAGCAGCCTGGGACTACGGGATTCTGGCTACACCTTC.

Regarding this clonotype: One end of the junction varies from germline; a read error may be responsible. V gene TRBV6-2 or TRBV6-3 combines with J gene TRBJ2-1; weak D call: TRBD2 (5 bases). The CDR3 consists of 15 residues. CDR1 and CDR2 from the germline V gene are MNHEY and SVGEGT. Here the CDR3 reads CVSSGRSRGLNEQFF. In nucleotides, the CDR3 is TGTGTCAGCAGTGGGCGGTCTAGAGGGCTCAATGAGCAGTTCTTC.

With respect to this clonotype: This may be a read error: a much more frequent sequence differs by one nucleotide. The chain recombines TRBV12-3 or TRBV12-4 with TRBJ2-5; 11 bases fit TRBD2. V shed 5 bases, J shed 5 bases, and the junction held 7 bases outside the gene matches. There are 15 residues in the CDR3. For the CDR3, the DNA is TGTGCCAGCAGTCCTAGCGGGGGGACCTGGGAGACCCAGTACTTC. Protein: CASSPSGGTWETQYF.

This clonotype was seen repeatedly, ten times or more. This sequence joins TRBV6-2 or TRBV6-3 and TRBJ2-7; TRBD2 is a possible D gene (5 bases). The CDR3 covers 11 residues. Trimming pared 5 bases from V and 12 bases from J, leaving 14 bases between. Germline-derived CDR1 and CDR2 are MNHEY and SVGEGT. The CDR3 is CASSPSEGWYF. The CDR3 nucleotides read TGTGCCAGCAGTCCCAGCGAGGGTTGGTACTTC.

This clonotype came up many times. This chain connects TRBV5-5 to TRBJ2-3; unclear D gene. The V end lost 1 base, the J end lost 2 bases, and 11 bases lay between the germline ends. From germline, CDR1 is SGHKS and CDR2 YYEKEE (reference sequence). The CDR3 has 15 residues. The CDR3, as DNA: TGTGCCAGCAGCTTGACCCGTTCAACCACAGATACGCAGTATTTT. It translates to CASSLTRSTTDTQYF. Combining the CDR3 with reference TRBV5-5 and TRBJ2-3 gives the whole variable domain DAGVTQSPTHLIKTRGQQVTLRCSPISGHKSVSWYQQVLGQGPQFIFQYYEKEERGRGNFPDRFSARQFPNYSSELNVNALLLGDSALYLCASSLTRSTTDTQYFGPGTRLTVL.

This clonotype was seen only a few times. The V and J genes are TRBV20-1 and TRBJ1-1; possible D gene TRBD1, 6 bases. Germline values: CDR1 DFQATT, CDR2 SNEGSKA (reference sequence). The CDR3 loop spans 15 amino acids. The ends were cut back, 0 bases at V and 1 base at J, with 12 bases in the middle. The CDR3 region has the DNA TGCAGTGCTAGAGACTCCGGGACAACGAACACTGAAGCTTTCTTT. This encodes CSARDSGTTNTEAFF.

This clonotype was picked up many times. The chain couples TRBV20-1 to TRBJ2-3; D is possibly TRBD1 (6 bases). CDR3 length: 14 residues. With 6 bases removed from V and 3 bases from J, the gap between germline ends came to 16 bases. Germline V lookup: CDR1 DFQATT, CDR2 SNEGSKA (reference sequence). CDR3: CSAEVAGETDTQYF. CDR3 nucleotide sequence: TGCAGTGCCGAAGTGGCAGGGGAAACAGATACGCAGTATTTT.

This clonotype was recorded a few times. The gene calls are TRBV20-1 and TRBJ2-2, with D unresolved. The CDR3 totals 12 residues. The V and J ends lost 1 base and 6 bases respectively, with 6 bases between them. Germline V lookup: CDR1 DFQATT, CDR2 SNEGSKA (reference sequence). CDR3 protein: CSARVGSGELFF. The CDR3 bases are TGCAGTGCTAGAGTCGGTTCCGGGGAGCTGTTTTTT.

The sample holds a few counts of this clonotype. This chain uses TRBV14 with TRBJ2-5; D could derive from TRBD1 or TRBD2 (5 bases each). V dropped 0 bases and J dropped 4 bases, with 12 bases sitting between them. Germline values: CDR1 SGHDN, CDR2 FVKESK. CDR3 length: 15 amino acids. The CDR3 coding sequence is TGTGCCAGCAGCCAAGAACCGGGGCTGGGAGAGACCCAGTACTTC. It translates to CASSQEPGLGETQYF.

This clonotype was seen ten or more times. In DNA, the CDR3 is TGTGCCAGCAGAACCCACAGGGGCCCTAGGGAGCAGTACTTC. This gives the protein CASRTHRGPREQYF. The chain uses TRBV6-8 and TRBJ2-7; 7 bases map to TRBD1. This CDR3 is built from 14 residues. V dropped 6 bases and J dropped 7; count of bases not matched to a gene: 12. Germline assignment: CDR1 MNHGY and CDR2 SAAAGT.

This clonotype showed up many times. The gene calls are TRBV5-5 and TRBJ2-1, with D perhaps matching TRBD1 or TRBD2 (5 bases each). The V and J ends lost 1 base and 12 bases respectively, with 14 bases between them. The CDR3 is 13 residues long. CDR1 and CDR2 (germline): SGHKS, YYEKEE (reference sequence). In DNA, the CDR3 is TGTGCCAGCAGCTTGCCCGGGACGAGTGGGCAGTTCTTC. Translation gives CASSLPGTSGQFF.

The sample holds many counts of this clonotype. J is TRBJ1-5 and V is TRBV7-2; 9 nucleotides align to TRBD1. From germline, CDR1 is SGHTA and CDR2 FQGNSA. The CDR3 sequence is 15 residues long. J was trimmed by 5 bases and V by 5 bases; bases with no gene match: 7. As DNA, the CDR3 is TGTGCCAGCAGCCAGGGACAGGGTGAGCATCAGCCCCAGCATTTT. It is translated as CASSQGQGEHQPQHF. The full variable domain, in which reference TRBV7-2 and TRBJ1-5 provide the parts outside the CDR3, is GAGVSQSPSNKVTEKGKDVELRCDPISGHTALYWYRQSLGQGLEFLIYFQGNSAPDKSGLPSDRFSAERTGGSVSTLTIQRTQQEDSAVYLCASSQGQGEHQPQHFGDGTRLSIL.

The V gene is TRBV18, the J gene TRBJ2-2, with TRBD1 identical over 10 bases. Germline V gene data show CDR1 as KGHSH and CDR2 as LQKENI. The CDR3 is 15 residues long. With V trimmed by 6 bases and J by 5 bases, 6 bases remained unmatched. The CDR3 nucleotides read TGTGCCAGCTCCGTCCCGGGACAGGGGACCGGGGAGCTGTTTTTT. Protein sequence: CASSVPGQGTGELFF.

This clonotype showed up just a few times. The gene calls are TRBV20-1 and TRBJ2-3; 12 bases agree with TRBD2. Looked up from germline, CDR1 is DFQATT and CDR2 is SNEGSKA (reference sequence). The CDR3 length is 17 residues. V was pared by 3 bases and J by 0 bases, with 7 bases of the junction left unmatched. In DNA, the CDR3 is TGCAGTGCTAGTACGCTAGCGGGGGGGATTAGCACAGATACGCAGTATTTT. Its protein is CSASTLAGGISTDTQYF.

This clonotype was detected ten times or more. CDR3 bases: TGTGCCACCAGCAGAGCGGGACAGATAGACACTGAAGCTTTCTTT. Protein product: CATSRAGQIDTEAFF. The rearrangement joins TRBV15 to TRBJ1-1; 7 bases are a match to TRBD1. The CDR3 contains 15 residues. J lost 3 bases, V lost 1 base, and 5 bases had no gene match. Germline CDR1 and CDR2: LNHNV and YYDKDF (reference sequence).

The table lists this clonotype with many counts. The chain uses TRBV18 and TRBJ2-1; 7 positions match TRBD1. With V trimmed by 6 bases and J by 7 bases, 12 bases remained unmatched. This CDR3 contains 15 residues. Germline lookup yields CDR1 KGHSH and CDR2 LQKENI. The CDR3 sequence: CASSKLVQGMNEQFF. For the CDR3, the DNA is TGTGCCAGCTCCAAACTGGTACAGGGGATGAATGAGCAGTTCTTC.

The chain joins TRBV28 to TRBJ2-7, with a weak D call TRBD1 (6 bases). Germline CDR1 and CDR2: MDHEN and SYDVKM. The CDR3 consists of 14 residues. The germline V and J ends were trimmed by 2 bases and 4 bases, with 12 bases remaining between them. CDR3 in amino acids: CASSLRGWRYEQYF. Here the CDR3 DNA reads TGTGCCAGCAGTTTAAGGGGGTGGCGGTACGAGCAGTACTTC.

This clonotype was seen many times. The chain carries TRBV7-2 and TRBJ2-7; 15 bases align to TRBD2. J lost 7 bases, V lost 5 bases, and 6 bases had no gene match. There are 15 residues in the CDR3. From germline, CDR1 is SGHTA and CDR2 FQGNSA. The CDR3, as DNA: TGTGCCAGCAGCCAAGGACTAGCGGGAGGGTGGGAGCAGTACTTC. Translation gives CASSQGLAGGWEQYF.

J is TRBJ2-7 and V is TRBV12-3 or TRBV12-4; 7 bases match TRBD1. V shed 6 bases, J shed 6 bases, and the junction held 8 bases outside the gene matches. There are 13 residues in the CDR3. The CDR3, as DNA: TGTGCCAGCAGGTTCCGACAGGGATTCGAGCAGTACTTC. Its protein product is CASRFRQGFEQYF.

This clonotype appeared many times. The chain is built from TRBV12-3 or TRBV12-4 and TRBJ2-7, with D maybe TRBD1 (5 bases). The CDR3 runs to 14 residues. The germline V and J ends were trimmed by 1 base and 2 bases, with 9 bases remaining between them. For the CDR3, the DNA is TGTGCCAGCAGTTTAGTCCAGGGCCCCTACGAGCAGTACTTC. This gives the protein CASSLVQGPYEQYF.

This clonotype appeared a few times. This rearrangement joins TRBV7-9 to TRBJ2-2; a weak D match, TRBD2 (5 bases). This CDR3 region has 15 residues. Trimming took 4 bases from V and 4 from J, leaving 13 bases between them. Germline CDR1 and CDR2: SEHNR and FQNEAQ (reference sequence). Written as DNA, the CDR3 is TGTGCCAGCAGCTACGACCAAGGGAGCACCGGGGAGCTGTTTTTT. It specifies CASSYDQGSTGELFF. The variable domain in full, with the rest retrieved from reference TRBV7-9 and TRBJ2-2, is DTGVSQNPRHKITKRGQNVTFRCDPISEHNRLYWYRQTLGQGPEFLTYFQNEAQLEKSRLLSDRFSAERPKGSFSTLEIQRTEQGDSAMYLCASSYDQGSTGELFFGEGSRLTVL.

This clonotype occurred many times. The gene calls are TRBV12-3 or TRBV12-4 and TRBJ1-5; D unresolved. The CDR3 runs 15 residues. The V end was cut by 3 bases, the J end by 5 bases, with 14 bases between. This CDR3 is CASSFGPTKDQPQHF. CDR3 DNA sequence: TGTGCCAGCAGTTTCGGCCCTACCAAAGATCAGCCCCAGCATTTT.

The V call is TRBV28, the J call TRBJ1-6, with D maybe TRBD1 (6 bases). The germline V and J ends were trimmed by 1 base and 11 bases, with 15 bases remaining between them. The CDR3 has 15 residues. Germline CDR1 and CDR2: MDHEN and SYDVKM. The CDR3 protein is CASSLSGVGGPPLHF. CDR3 DNA sequence: TGTGCCAGCAGTTTATCAGGGGTGGGGGGTCCACCCCTCCACTTT.

The sample holds many counts of this clonotype. The gene calls are TRBV30 and TRBJ2-5, with TRBD2 matching 7 bases. V shed 1 base, J shed 4 bases, and the junction held 6 bases outside the gene matches. The germline V gene encodes CDR1 GTSNPN and CDR2 SVGIG (reference sequence). This CDR3 region has 14 residues. Here the CDR3 reads CAWSGAGVAETQYF. CDR3 sequence (DNA): TGTGCCTGGAGTGGGGCGGGAGTTGCAGAGACCCAGTACTTC.